The clone carrying this TCR beta chain was observed a handful of times. Its target is not known. This record belongs to a study of vaccination effects on CD4 cells after COVID-19. The V and J ends lost 0 bases and 0 bases, in that order; junction bases with no gene match: 5. The V gene's germline CDR1 is GTSNPN and CDR2 SVGIG (reference sequence). CDR3 length: 16 amino acids. Assay: immunoSEQ multiplex PCR; the TCRdb copy retains only in-frame clones and omits some. The sample includes about 71,000 clones, roughly 80% of them seen just once. Using viral peptide pools, the ViraFEST assay grew out antigen-specific CD4+ T cells prior to sequencing. CD4+ T cell isolation took place after 10 days of culture. Neither prior SARS-CoV-2 infection nor positive nucleocapsid antibodies were present in the vaccine recipients. IL-2 at about 10 IU/ml and peptides at 8.5 to 10 ug/ml were added to cultured PBMC, a few million per well.

The material sequenced was CD4+ T cells from PBMCs cultured with SARS-CoV-2 spike peptides, taken before COVID-19 vaccination. This chain connects TRBV30 to TRBJ1-2; 9 positions agree with TRBD1. The clonotype comes from a human donor who received a COVID-19 vaccine. CDR3 sequence: CAWSVWDREPNYGYTF. CDR3 bases: TGTGCCTGGAGTGTATGGGACAGGGAACCTAACTATGGCTACACCTTC.